These 19 T cell receptor beta chains came from one sample sequenced in a study of T cell repertoires in cytomegalovirus infection. A single record per CDR3 protein comes from TCRdb applying MiXCR to the reads. Seen here are fewer than 550,000 distinct CDR3 sequences, 11% observed once, and the top ten hold roughly 10%. Sequences were obtained from PBMCs. Every receptor here comes from a human donor in good health (CMV status not recorded). Some clones in this sample may be carry-over from other donors' samples.

The chain carries TRBV5-1 and TRBJ2-5; 7 bases match TRBD1. The CDR3 extends over 15 amino acids. Germline CDR1 reads SGHRS; CDR2 reads YFSETQ. Unmatched junction bases numbered 9, after V lost 0 bases and J lost 7 bases. The CDR3 DNA is TGCGCCAGCAGCTTGGAGTTTACAGGGGATGGGACCCAGTACTTC. This gives the protein CASSLEFTGDGTQYF.

This clonotype came up many times. The CDR3 loop is CASTPRDRVVSPLHF. In DNA form, the CDR3 reads TGTGCCAGCACCCCCCGCGACAGGGTAGTCTCACCCCTCCACTTT. The chain has TRBV28 and TRBJ1-6; TRBD1 agrees at 7 bases. CDR3 length equals 15 residues. Germline CDR1 MDHEN, CDR2 SYDVKM. The V segment lost 7 bases and the J segment 10 bases; nucleotides outside the gene matches: 13.

This clonotype was recorded at least ten times. The chain uses TRBV7-7 and TRBJ1-1; 8 bases match TRBD1. Germline lookup yields CDR1 SSHAT and CDR2 FNYEAQ (reference sequence). CDR3 length: 13 residues. With V trimmed by 5 bases and J by 5 bases, 4 bases remained unmatched. The CDR3 region has the DNA TGTGCCAGCAGCCGAGACAGGGGTACTGAAGCTTTCTTT. Translated, it gives CASSRDRGTEAFF.

This clonotype appeared many times. V and J are TRBV6-1 and TRBJ2-5; 8 nucleotides line up with TRBD1. Germline V gives CDR1 MNHNS, CDR2 SASEGT. The trim removed 7 bases at V and 5 bases at J, leaving 15 bases unmatched. This CDR3 is built from 16 residues. The CDR3 DNA follows: TGTGCCAGCATGGAAAGGATGGACAGGGACCGGGAGACCCAGTACTTC. It yields the protein CASMERMDRDRETQYF.

This clonotype was detected ten times or more. V gene TRBV7-6 combines with J gene TRBJ2-3; maybe TRBD1 (6 bases). The CDR3 is 15 residues long. V was trimmed by 0 bases and J by 2 bases, leaving 9 bases between them. Germline V gene sequence: CDR1 SGHVS, CDR2 FNYEAQ. This CDR3 is CASSLAGGFTDTQYF. Here the CDR3 DNA reads TGTGCCAGCAGCTTAGCAGGGGGTTTCACAGATACGCAGTATTTT.

This clonotype was seen many times. The chain links TRBV6-1 to TRBJ2-7; TRBD1 matches 8 bases. CDR3 length: 13 amino acids. Germline-derived CDR1 and CDR2 are MNHNS and SASEGT. The ends lost 8 bases at V and 2 bases at J; junction bases unmatched: 5. CDR3 sequence (DNA): TGTGCCAGCCGGACAGGGAGCACCTACGAGCAGTACTTC. It specifies CASRTGSTYEQYF.

This clonotype was found many times. The genes are TRBV12-3 or TRBV12-4 and TRBJ1-1; D call uncertain. Between the trimmed V and J ends, which lost 7 bases and 2 bases, there was a span of 8 bases. The CDR3 length is 12 residues. The CDR3 nucleotides read TGTGCCAGCACCGGCACCAACACTGAAGCTTTCTTT. This translates into CASTGTNTEAFF.

This clonotype was seen ten or more times. This chain connects TRBV7-9 to TRBJ1-4, with 10 positions matching TRBD1. Germline CDR1 SEHNR, CDR2 FQNEAQ (reference sequence). The CDR3 consists of 14 residues. Trimming took 5 bases from V and 5 from J; bases not matched to a gene: 2. The CDR3 DNA sequence: TGTGCCAGCAGCCGGGGACAGGGGAATGAAAAACTGTTTTTT. It is translated as CASSRGQGNEKLFF.

The rearrangement joins TRBV3-1 to TRBJ1-1, with D possibly being TRBD1 (5 bases). The CDR3 contains 15 residues. The germline V gene encodes CDR1 LGHDT and CDR2 YNNKEL (reference sequence). Between the trimmed V and J ends, which lost 1 base and 3 bases, there was a span of 12 bases. The CDR3 sequence is CASSQGGGLYTEAFF. The CDR3 nucleotides read TGTGCCAGCAGCCAAGGCGGGGGTTTATACACTGAAGCTTTCTTT.

This clonotype was counted a few times. V gene TRBV28 combines with J gene TRBJ2-1, with D perhaps matching TRBD1 (5 bases). Trimming stripped 2 bases from V and 6 bases from J, with 14 bases between. Germline V CDR1 and CDR2: MDHEN, SYDVKM. The CDR3 is 15 amino acids. The CDR3 DNA is TGTGCCAGCAGTTTAAGCCAGGGCCCCGTCAATGAGCAGTTCTTC. This codes for CASSLSQGPVNEQFF.

This clonotype appeared many times. The V gene is TRBV9, the J gene TRBJ1-2, with a tentative D call TRBD1 (6 bases). Germline V gene data show CDR1 as SGDLS and CDR2 as YYNGEE. CDR3 length: 12 residues. Trimming cost V 3 bases and J 8 bases, with 11 bases left between them. The CDR3 sequence: CASSGGGSGYTF. The CDR3 bases are TGTGCCAGCAGCGGGGGGGGCTCGGGCTACACCTTC. Combining the CDR3 with reference TRBV9 and TRBJ1-2 gives the whole variable domain DSGVTQTPKHLITATGQRVTLRCSPRSGDLSVYWYQQSLDQGLQFLIQYYNGEERAKGNILERFSAQQFPDLHSELNLSSLELGDSALYFCASSGGGSGYTFGSGTRLTVV.

This clonotype was observed a handful of times. The chain uses TRBV12-3 or TRBV12-4 and TRBJ1-4; D ambiguous. V was trimmed by 5 bases and J by 6 bases, leaving 13 bases between them. This CDR3 has 14 amino acids. This CDR3 is CASSPLSVHEKLFF. CDR3 sequence (DNA): TGTGCCAGCAGTCCACTGTCGGTCCATGAAAAACTGTTTTTT.

At least ten counts were recorded for this clonotype. Here the CDR3 reads CASSVRVEGNSGANVLTF. The CDR3 coding sequence is TGTGCCAGCAGCGTTAGGGTGGAGGGCAACTCTGGGGCCAACGTCCTGACTTTC. The chain recombines TRBV7-4 with TRBJ2-6; D possibly corresponds to TRBD2 (6 bases). The ends were cut back, 5 bases at V and 0 bases at J, with 17 bases in the middle. Germline CDR1 is SGHVT and CDR2 is SQSDAQ. The CDR3 spans 18 residues.

This clonotype was counted a few times. The genes are TRBV5-1 and TRBJ1-4; 7 bases agree with TRBD1. Germline CDR1 SGHRS, CDR2 YFSETQ. V lost 5 bases to trimming and J lost 5 bases; unmatched junction nucleotides: 3. This CDR3 spans 13 amino acids. The DNA of the CDR3 is TGCGCCAGCAGGACAGGGAGGAATGAAAAACTGTTTTTT. Translating it yields CASRTGRNEKLFF.

This clonotype was detected many times. The chain couples TRBV7-9 to TRBJ1-4; 9 nucleotides match TRBD1. CDR1 and CDR2 from the germline V gene are SEHNR and FQNEAQ (reference sequence). The CDR3 has 15 residues. After removal of 6 bases from V and 8 bases from J, the junction contained 10 bases not matched to a gene. The CDR3 bases are TGTGCCAGCAGGACTACCGGGACAGGGAGCGAAAAACTGTTTTTT. As protein: CASRTTGTGSEKLFF.

This clonotype appeared many times. The chain recombines TRBV5-8 with TRBJ2-7; 7 positions agree with TRBD1. CDR3 length: 14 amino acids. After removal of 2 bases from V and 3 bases from J, the junction contained 5 bases not matched to a gene. CDR1 is SGHTS, CDR2 YDEGEE, per germline. CDR3 bases: TGTGCCAGCAGCTTTCGACAGGGATTCTACGAGCAGTACTTC. Translating it yields CASSFRQGFYEQYF.

V usage is TRBV12-3 or TRBV12-4 and J usage is TRBJ2-7; D ambiguous. Trimming pared 6 bases from V and 5 bases from J, leaving 14 bases between. The CDR3 sequence is 13 residues long. DNA of the CDR3: TGTGCCAGCAGACACCACAATAGTGACGAGCAGTACTTC. Protein sequence: CASRHHNSDEQYF.

This clonotype was recorded at least ten times. The genes are TRBV4-2 and TRBJ2-7, with 7 nucleotides matching TRBD2. The V gene end was trimmed by 0 bases and the J gene end by 0 bases; junction bases not matched to a gene: 20. The CDR3 length is 21 residues. CDR1 and CDR2 (germline): LGHNA, YNFKEQ. Written as DNA, the CDR3 is TGTGCCAGCAGCCAAGAGGGGGGGGGAGGAAAGGGTAGGGGCAGCTCCTACGAGCAGTACTTC. This gives the protein CASSQEGGGGKGRGSSYEQYF.

CDR3 loop: CASRVAGGSSEQYF. The CDR3 bases are TGCGCCAGCAGGGTAGCGGGGGGGAGCAGTGAGCAGTACTTC. This chain joins TRBV10-2 and TRBJ2-7; 11 bases line up with TRBD2. The germline V gene has CDR1 WSHSY and CDR2 SAAADI. The CDR3 runs 14 residues. J gave up 7 bases and V 6 bases, and 8 bases lay outside the gene matches.